This T cell receptor (beta chain) was profiled in a study of T cell changes during pregnancy in multiple sclerosis. Some clones are missing from TCRdb's copy, which holds only in-frame ones; the method was immunoSEQ multiplex PCR. Among under 45,000 clones listed, 85% to 95% were seen once. In germline, CDR1 is LNHDA, CDR2 SQIVND (reference sequence). CDR3 length equals 16 residues. V shed 7 bases and J 2 bases; nucleotides not matched to a gene: 11. This clone came up once. The chain is built from TRBV19 and TRBJ2-1; 7 nucleotides align to TRBD2. The origin of this receptor is a female donor with multiple sclerosis, enrolled in a pregnancy study. The input for sequencing was CD4+ T cells from peripheral blood mononuclear cells, taken in the third trimester of pregnancy. The CDR3 loop reads CASTTRGTTTYNEQFF. CDR3 in DNA: TGTGCCAGTACCACACGCGGGACTACAACCTACAATGAGCAGTTCTTC.